This TCR beta chain emerged from a study of T cells in narcolepsy. Study information: Donors had narcolepsy type 1 or type 2, or were healthy controls.

Generated by immunoSEQ multiplex PCR, the TCRdb table keeps only in-frame clones and is missing some. The table records over 25,000 clones, approximately 86% of them present only once. Remarks on this clone: Its antigen is not known.

V shed 6 bases and J shed 2 bases, with 12 bases lying between them. The germline V gene has CDR1 LNHDA and CDR2 SQIVND (reference sequence). The CDR3 consists of 14 residues. Whole-study results and caveats: HCRT-specific and TRIB2-specific autoreactive clonotypes appeared among same-patient CSF and blood CD4+ clonotypes. Reportedly, autoreactive clonotypes were serially detected in patients' blood but not controls'. No autoreactive T cell clone sequences appeared in some memory CD4+ repertoires.

The sequenced sample consisted of CD45RA- memory CD4+ T cells from PBMCs. The sequence derives from a human donor with narcolepsy. V is TRBV19 and J is TRBJ2-3; D is possibly TRBD1 or TRBD2 (6 bases each). CDR3 in DNA: TGTGCCAGTAGCCGGGGGCCCCCCACAGATACGCAGTATTTT. This codes for CASSRGPPTDTQYF.